The 16 T cell receptor beta chains listed next were all sequenced from one sample in a study of T cell responses to AZD1222 COVID-19 vaccine. TCRdb's copy holds only in-frame clones and misses some; the assay was immunoSEQ multiplex PCR. The sample yields 100,000 or so clones, about 90% seen once. The sample here was peripheral blood, taken on day 0 of AZD1222 vaccination. Every receptor here comes from an adult in good health.

This clone has a handful of counts. This chain uses TRBV4-1 with TRBJ1-3, with TRBD1 identical over 9 bases. After removal of 3 bases from V and 2 bases from J, the junction contained 2 bases not matched to a gene. Germline V gene lookup returns CDR1 MGHRA and CDR2 YSYEKL. CDR3 length equals 15 residues. The CDR3 DNA sequence: TGCGCCAGCAGCCACGGACAGGGGACTGGAAACACCATATATTTT. It is translated as CASSHGQGTGNTIYF.

This clone occurred a few times. The rearrangement joins TRBV7-9 to TRBJ2-2; maybe TRBD2 (5 bases). The CDR3 sequence is 15 residues long. CDR1 is SEHNR and CDR2 is FQNEAQ in the germline V gene (reference sequence). V lost 4 bases, J lost 5 bases, and 14 bases lay in between. The CDR3 nucleotides read TGTGCCAGCAGCTCAACACGGACTTTAACCGGGGAGCTGTTTTTT. It specifies CASSSTRTLTGELFF.

The chain has TRBV30 and TRBJ1-6; TRBD1 aligns across 7 bases. Germline trimming cut 5 bases from V and 7 bases from J; bases unmatched to any gene: 8. Germline V CDR1 and CDR2: GTSNPN, SVGIG (reference sequence). The CDR3 length is 14 residues. The CDR3 loop is CAWSPGQRNSPLHF. The CDR3 DNA follows: TGTGCCTGGTCGCCGGGACAGCGGAATTCACCCCTCCACTTT.

The chain couples TRBV5-1 to TRBJ1-4; D uncertain. Trimming took off 4 bases at V and 3 bases at J, with 10 bases between the two ends. There are 14 residues in the CDR3. The germline CDR1 and CDR2 sequences are SGHRS and YFSETQ. Here the CDR3 reads CASSQTVSNEKLFF. CDR3 coding DNA: TGCGCCAGCAGCCAGACCGTTTCTAATGAAAAACTGTTTTTT.

This sequence joins TRBV5-6 and TRBJ2-1; D remains ambiguous. Germline V lookup: CDR1 SGHDT, CDR2 YYEEEE. The CDR3 consists of 15 residues. V dropped 6 bases and J dropped 3 bases, with 16 bases sitting between them. The CDR3 is CASKNSELNYNEQFF. DNA for the CDR3: TGTGCCAGCAAAAACAGCGAGCTAAACTACAATGAGCAGTTCTTC.

The rearrangement links TRBV6-5 to TRBJ2-3, with D possibly matching TRBD2 (6 bases). CDR3 length: 13 residues. CDR1 MNHEY and CDR2 SVGAGI come from the germline V gene. Trimming pared 8 bases from V and 0 bases from J, leaving 9 bases between. CDR3 loop: CASQRVSTDTQYF. As DNA, the CDR3 is TGTGCCAGCCAGCGGGTGAGCACAGATACGCAGTATTTT.

This chain links TRBV19 with TRBJ1-1, with D hard to call. Trimming pared 3 bases from V and 2 bases from J, leaving 13 bases between. The germline gives CDR1 LNHDA, CDR2 SQIVND (reference sequence). CDR3 size: 15 residues. CDR3 in amino acids: CASSMSYDLNTEAFF. As DNA, the CDR3 is TGTGCCAGTAGTATGTCATACGACCTAAACACTGAAGCTTTCTTT.

The chain combines TRBV9 with TRBJ2-7; perhaps TRBD2 as D (6 bases). Germline CDR1 is SGDLS and CDR2 is YYNGEE. Trimming shortened V by 0 bases and J by 4 bases, and 14 bases separated the two germline ends. CDR3 length: 15 amino acids. The CDR3 sequence is CASSVGGTGIYEQYF. The DNA of the CDR3 is TGTGCCAGCAGCGTAGGTGGGACTGGAATTTACGAGCAGTACTTC.

This clone was observed at least ten times. This chain uses TRBV28 with TRBJ1-1; possibly TRBD1 for D (5 bases). The CDR3 loop spans 16 amino acids. Trimming removed 3 bases at V and 0 bases at J, with 14 bases between. Germline V gene lookup returns CDR1 MDHEN and CDR2 SYDVKM. CDR3 nucleotides: TGTGCCAGCAGTTTTGATTCAGGGCAGATGAACACTGAAGCTTTCTTT. This encodes CASSFDSGQMNTEAFF.

The CDR3 coding sequence is TGTGCCAGCAGCTTGGACCCGGGGGGTCGGGGCTATGGCTACACCTTC. It codes for CASSLDPGGRGYGYTF. The chain links TRBV5-5 to TRBJ1-2, with a weak D call TRBD1 (5 bases). The CDR3 totals 16 residues. CDR1 is SGHKS, CDR2 YYEKEE, per germline (reference sequence). The V end was cut by 0 bases, the J end by 4 bases, with 16 bases between.

The rearrangement joins TRBV6-5 to TRBJ1-5; TRBD1 matches at 9 bases. Per germline, CDR1 MNHEY and CDR2 SVGAGI. Trimming at V came to 8 bases and at J to 3 bases, leaving 8 bases not matched to a gene. The CDR3 consists of 15 residues. The chain's CDR3 is CASSKDRGYNQPQHF. The CDR3 DNA reads TGTGCCAGCTCGAAGGACAGGGGTTACAATCAGCCCCAGCATTTT.

The chain joins TRBV7-3 to TRBJ2-1; TRBD1 matches 7 bases. Germline V gene sequence: CDR1 SGHTA, CDR2 FQGTGA. The CDR3 covers 15 residues. V shed 1 base and J 6 bases; nucleotides not matched to a gene: 6. The CDR3 DNA reads TGTGCCAGCAGCTTAAGAACAGGGGCAGGCAATGAGCAGTTCTTC. Protein: CASSLRTGAGNEQFF.

The chain employs TRBV12-5 and TRBJ2-1, with unresolved D. There are 14 residues in the CDR3. V gave up 3 bases and J gave up 0 bases, with 6 bases separating them. CDR1 is LGHNT and CDR2 is FRNRAP in the germline V gene. CDR3 protein: CASGFGISYNEQFF. CDR3 in DNA: TGTGCTAGTGGTTTTGGTATCTCCTACAATGAGCAGTTCTTC. The variable domain in full, completed from reference TRBV12-5 and TRBJ2-1, reads DARVTQTPRHKVTEMGQEVTMRCQPILGHNTVFWYRQTMMQGLELLAYFRNRAPLDDSGMPKDRFSAEMPDATLATLKIQPSEPRDSAVYFCASGFGISYNEQFFGPGTRLTVL.

The CDR3 region is CSVELWGAVTEAFF. The CDR3 DNA sequence: TGCAGCGTTGAGCTCTGGGGGGCAGTCACTGAAGCTTTCTTT. The V and J genes are TRBV29-1 and TRBJ1-1, with TRBD1 as a possible D gene (6 bases). V lost 3 bases to trimming and J lost 4 bases, with 15 bases between them. This CDR3 spans 14 amino acids. The germline gives CDR1 SQVTM, CDR2 ANQGSEA.

The chain uses TRBV6-5 and TRBJ1-4; 9 bases map to TRBD1. V was pared by 0 bases and J by 8 bases, with 7 bases of the junction left unmatched. Germline lookup yields CDR1 MNHEY and CDR2 SVGAGI. CDR3 length equals 16 residues. In nucleotides, the CDR3 is TGTGCCAGCAGTTACTCGATGGGACAGGGAGGCGAAAAACTGTTTTTT. This codes for CASSYSMGQGGEKLFF.

The V call is TRBV5-3, the J call TRBJ2-2, with 8 bases aligning to TRBD2. TRBV5-3 is an ORF; its function is uncertain. The V and J ends lost 4 bases and 7 bases, in that order; junction bases with no gene match: 12. The CDR3 sequence is 16 residues long. DNA of the CDR3: TGTGCCAGAAGCGCGAGTCAGCGGGAGAGGAGCGGGGAGCTGTTTTTT. Residues: CARSASQRERSGELFF.